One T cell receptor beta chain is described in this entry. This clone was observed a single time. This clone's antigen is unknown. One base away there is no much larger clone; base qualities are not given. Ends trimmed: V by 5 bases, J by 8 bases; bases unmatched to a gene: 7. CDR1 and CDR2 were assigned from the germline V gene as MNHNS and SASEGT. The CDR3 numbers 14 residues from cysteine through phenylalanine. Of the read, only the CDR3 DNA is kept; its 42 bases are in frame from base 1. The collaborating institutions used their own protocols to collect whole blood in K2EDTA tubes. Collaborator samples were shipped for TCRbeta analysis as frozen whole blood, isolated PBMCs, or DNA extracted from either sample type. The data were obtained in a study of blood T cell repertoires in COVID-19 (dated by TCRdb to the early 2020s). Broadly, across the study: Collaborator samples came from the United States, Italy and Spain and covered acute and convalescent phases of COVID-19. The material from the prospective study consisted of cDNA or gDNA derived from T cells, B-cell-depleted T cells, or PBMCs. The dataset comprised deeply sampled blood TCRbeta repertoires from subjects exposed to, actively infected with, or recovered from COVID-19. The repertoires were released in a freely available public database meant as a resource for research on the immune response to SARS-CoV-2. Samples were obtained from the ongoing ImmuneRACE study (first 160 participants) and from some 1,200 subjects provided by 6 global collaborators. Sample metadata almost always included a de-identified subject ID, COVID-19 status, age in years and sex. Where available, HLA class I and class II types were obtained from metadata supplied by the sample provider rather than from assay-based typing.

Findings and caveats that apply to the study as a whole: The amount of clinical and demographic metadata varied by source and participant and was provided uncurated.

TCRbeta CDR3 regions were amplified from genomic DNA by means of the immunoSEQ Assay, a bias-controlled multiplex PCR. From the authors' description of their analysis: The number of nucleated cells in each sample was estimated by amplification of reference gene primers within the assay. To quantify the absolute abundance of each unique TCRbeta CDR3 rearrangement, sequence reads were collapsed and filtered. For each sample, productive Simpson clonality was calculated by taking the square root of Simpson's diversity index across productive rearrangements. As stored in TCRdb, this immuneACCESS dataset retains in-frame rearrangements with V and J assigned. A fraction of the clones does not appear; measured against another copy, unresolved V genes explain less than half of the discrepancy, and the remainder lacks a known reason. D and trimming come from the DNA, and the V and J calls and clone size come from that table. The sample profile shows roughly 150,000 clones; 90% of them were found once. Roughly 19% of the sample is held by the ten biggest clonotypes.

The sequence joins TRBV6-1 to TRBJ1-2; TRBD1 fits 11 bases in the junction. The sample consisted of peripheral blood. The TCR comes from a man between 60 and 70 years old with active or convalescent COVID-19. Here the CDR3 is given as CASSHVDRGHGYTF. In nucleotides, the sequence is TGTGCCAGCAGTCACGTGGACAGGGGGCACGGCTACACCTTC.